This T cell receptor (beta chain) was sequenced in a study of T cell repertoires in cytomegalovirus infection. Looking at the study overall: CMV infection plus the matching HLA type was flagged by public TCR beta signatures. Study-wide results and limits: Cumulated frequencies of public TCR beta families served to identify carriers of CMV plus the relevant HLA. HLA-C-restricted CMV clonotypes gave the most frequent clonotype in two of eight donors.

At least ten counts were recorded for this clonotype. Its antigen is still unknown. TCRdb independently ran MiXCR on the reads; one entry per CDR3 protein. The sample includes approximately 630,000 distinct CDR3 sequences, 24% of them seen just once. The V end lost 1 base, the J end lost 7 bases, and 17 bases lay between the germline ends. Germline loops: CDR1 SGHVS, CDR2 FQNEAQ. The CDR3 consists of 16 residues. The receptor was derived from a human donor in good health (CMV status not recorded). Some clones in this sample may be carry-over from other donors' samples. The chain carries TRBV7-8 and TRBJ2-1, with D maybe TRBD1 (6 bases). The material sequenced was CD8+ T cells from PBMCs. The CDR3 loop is CASSLGWGVRGNEQFF. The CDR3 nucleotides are TGTGCCAGCAGCTTAGGGTGGGGCGTAAGGGGGAATGAGCAGTTCTTC.